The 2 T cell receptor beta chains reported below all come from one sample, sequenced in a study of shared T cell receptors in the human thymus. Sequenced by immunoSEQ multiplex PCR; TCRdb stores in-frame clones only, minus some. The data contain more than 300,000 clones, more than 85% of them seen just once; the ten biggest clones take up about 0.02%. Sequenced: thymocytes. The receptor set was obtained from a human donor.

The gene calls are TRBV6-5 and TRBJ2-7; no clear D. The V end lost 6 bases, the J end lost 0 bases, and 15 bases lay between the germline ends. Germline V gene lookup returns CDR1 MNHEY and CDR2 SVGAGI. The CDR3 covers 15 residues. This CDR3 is CASRDRTPSSYEQYF. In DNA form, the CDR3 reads TGTGCCAGCAGGGACCGGACGCCGAGCTCCTACGAGCAGTACTTC.

CDR3 sequence reads: CASSQGGTGRISPYNEQFF. The CDR3 DNA reads TGCGCCAGCAGCCAGGGGGGGACAGGGAGAATTAGCCCCTACAATGAGCAGTTCTTC. This rearrangement joins TRBV4-1 to TRBJ2-1; 9 positions match TRBD1. CDR1 is MGHRA and CDR2 is YSYEKL in the germline V gene. Germline trimming cut 3 bases from V and 2 bases from J; bases unmatched to any gene: 14. The CDR3 length is 19 residues.